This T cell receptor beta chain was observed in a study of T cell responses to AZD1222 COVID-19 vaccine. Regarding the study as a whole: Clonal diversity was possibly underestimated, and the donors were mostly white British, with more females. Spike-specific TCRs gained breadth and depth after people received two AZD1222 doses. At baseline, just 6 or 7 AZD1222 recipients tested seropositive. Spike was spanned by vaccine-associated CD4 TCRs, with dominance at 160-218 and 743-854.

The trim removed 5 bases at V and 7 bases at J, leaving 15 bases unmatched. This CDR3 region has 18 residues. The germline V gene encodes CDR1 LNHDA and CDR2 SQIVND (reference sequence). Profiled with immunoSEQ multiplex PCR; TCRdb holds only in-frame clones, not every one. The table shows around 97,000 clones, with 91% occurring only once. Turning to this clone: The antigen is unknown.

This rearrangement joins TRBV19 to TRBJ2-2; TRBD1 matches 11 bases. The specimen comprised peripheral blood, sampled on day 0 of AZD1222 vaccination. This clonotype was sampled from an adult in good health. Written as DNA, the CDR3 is TGTGCCAGTAGTTCCATCCGGACAGGGGGCCACAGAGGCGGGGAGCTGTTTTTT. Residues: CASSSIRTGGHRGGELFF.